The T cell receptor beta chain described here comes from a study of human T cells and chemical hapten exposure. In the original analysis: A typical sample had some 96,000 TCRs, with about 23,224 to 690,600 overall. MiXCR, applied by TCRdb to the RACE reads, yields one record per CDR3 protein. These V and J calls originate from TCRdb's pipeline instead of the authors' own analysis. The table lists 50,000 to 60,000 distinct CDR3 sequences, over 10% of them singletons. Points from the study as a whole: Among TCRs, those above 1 in 1000 frequency were unaffected by DPC sensitization.

Worth noting for this clonotype: Its antigen is as yet unknown.

The CDR3 extends over 12 amino acids. Germline assignment: CDR1 SGHKS and CDR2 YYEKEE (reference sequence). Trimming removed 4 bases at V and 7 bases at J, with 11 bases between. Noted time point: patch test 3, about 24 weeks after DPC sensitization. As for treatment: therapeutic diphenylcyclopropenone sensitization with weekly scalp DPC. The sequence derives from a man aged 25-45 years with alopecia areata. Some clones in this sample may be carry-over from other donors' samples. The specimen comprised whole blood, sampled in connection with sensitization to the hapten diphenylcyclopropenone (DPC). The chain combines TRBV5-5 with TRBJ1-1; D gene unclear. The CDR3 nucleotides read TGTGCCAGCAGCCCCAGACATTATGAAGCTTTCTTT. It encodes CASSPRHYEAFF.